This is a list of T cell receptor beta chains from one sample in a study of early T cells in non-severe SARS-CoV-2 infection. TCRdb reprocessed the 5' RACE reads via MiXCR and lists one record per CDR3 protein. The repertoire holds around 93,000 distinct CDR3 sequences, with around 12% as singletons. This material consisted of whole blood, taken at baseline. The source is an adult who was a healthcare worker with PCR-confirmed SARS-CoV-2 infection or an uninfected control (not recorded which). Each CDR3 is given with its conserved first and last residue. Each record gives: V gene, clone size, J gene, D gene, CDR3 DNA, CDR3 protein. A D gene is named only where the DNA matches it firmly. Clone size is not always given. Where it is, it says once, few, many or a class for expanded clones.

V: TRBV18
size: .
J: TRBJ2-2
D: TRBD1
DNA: TGTGCCAGCTCACGTACGGGACAGCACACCGGGGAGCTGTTTTTT
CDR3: CASSRTGQHTGELFF

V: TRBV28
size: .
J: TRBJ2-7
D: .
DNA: TGTGCCAGCAGTTCCAGCCGACAGGCTTACGAGCAGTACTTC
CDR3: CASSSSRQAYEQYF

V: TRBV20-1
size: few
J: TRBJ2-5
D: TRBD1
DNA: TGCAGTGCTAGAACCCCCGGACAGGGCCAAGAGACCCAGTACTTC
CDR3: CSARTPGQGQETQYF

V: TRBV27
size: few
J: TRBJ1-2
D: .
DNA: TGTGCCAGCAGTTTGGATGCGGAATATGGCTACACCTTC
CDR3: CASSLDAEYGYTF

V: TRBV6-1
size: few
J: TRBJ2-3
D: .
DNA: TGTGCCAGCAGTGAAGCGGGCGGACATACGCAGTATTTT
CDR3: CASSEAGGHTQYF

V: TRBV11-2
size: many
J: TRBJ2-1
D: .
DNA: TGTGCCAGCAGCTTAGAACTAACCCCCTACAATGAGCAGTTCTTC
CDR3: CASSLELTPYNEQFF

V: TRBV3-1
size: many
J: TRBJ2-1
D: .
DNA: TGTGCCAGCAGTCTTGAATGGGGTGAGCAGTTCTTC
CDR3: CASSLEWGEQFF

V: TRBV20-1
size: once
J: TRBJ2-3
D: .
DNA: TGCAGTGCTAATGACCCCCGCACAGATACGCAGTATTTT
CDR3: CSANDPRTDTQYF

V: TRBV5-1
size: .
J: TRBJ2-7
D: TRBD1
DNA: TGCGCCAGCAGTTCCGGACAGGGGATATGGTTCGAGCAGTACTTC
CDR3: CASSSGQGIWFEQYF

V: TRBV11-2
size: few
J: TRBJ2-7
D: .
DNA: TGTGCCAACAGGGAGGGGACCTACGAGCAGTACTTC
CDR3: CANREGTYEQYF

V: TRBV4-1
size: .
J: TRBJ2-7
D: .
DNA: TGCGCCAGCAGCCAAGATTTTAGCAGGGCTGTCTACGAGCAGTACTTC
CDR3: CASSQDFSRAVYEQYF

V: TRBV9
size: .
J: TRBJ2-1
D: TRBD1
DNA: TGTGCCAGCAGCGTCCGGGACAGGGTGACTGAGCAGTTCTTC
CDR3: CASSVRDRVTEQFF

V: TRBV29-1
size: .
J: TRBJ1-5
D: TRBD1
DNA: TGCAGCGTTGGAAGGAGGGGGCAGCGGCAGCCCCAGCATTTT
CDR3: CSVGRRGQRQPQHF

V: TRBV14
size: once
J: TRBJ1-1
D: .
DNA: TGTGCCAGCAGCCAACTCGCTCACATGGGGGGGAACACTGAAGCTTTCTTT
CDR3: CASSQLAHMGGNTEAFF

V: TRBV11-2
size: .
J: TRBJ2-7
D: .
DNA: TGTGCCAGCAGCTCACAGGGTACCTACGAGCAGTACTTC
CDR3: CASSSQGTYEQYF

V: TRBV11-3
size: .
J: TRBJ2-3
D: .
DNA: TGTGCCAGCAGCTTAGTCGGGGCCCGGGATACGCAGTATTTT
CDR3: CASSLVGARDTQYF

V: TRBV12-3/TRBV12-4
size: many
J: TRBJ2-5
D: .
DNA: TGTGCCAGCGCCGGGATTCAAGAGACCCAGTACTTC
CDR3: CASAGIQETQYF

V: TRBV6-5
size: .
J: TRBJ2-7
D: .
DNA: TGTGCCAGCAGTTACTCGTCCCGGGGGTGGGCCTCCGAGCAGTACTTC
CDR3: CASSYSSRGWASEQYF

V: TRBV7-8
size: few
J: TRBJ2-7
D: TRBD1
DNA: TGTGCCAGCAGCTCGCCGGGACAGGAAAGCTACGAGCAGTACTTC
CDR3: CASSSPGQESYEQYF

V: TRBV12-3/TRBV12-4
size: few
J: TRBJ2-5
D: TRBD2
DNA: TGTGCCAGCAGTCTTAGCGGGACGGAGACCCAGTACTTC
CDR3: CASSLSGTETQYF

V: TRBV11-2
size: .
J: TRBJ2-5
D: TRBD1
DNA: TGTGCCAGCAGCCTCGGACAGGGGACAGCCCAAGAGACCCAGTACTTC
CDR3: CASSLGQGTAQETQYF

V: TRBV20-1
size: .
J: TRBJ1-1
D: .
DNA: TGCAGTGCTAGAGATAGCGGCAGTAACACTGAAGCTTTCTTT
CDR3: CSARDSGSNTEAFF

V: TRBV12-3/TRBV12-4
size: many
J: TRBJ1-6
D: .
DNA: TGTGCCAGCAGGCTCGGGGGTGAATCACCCCTCCACTTT
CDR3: CASRLGGESPLHF

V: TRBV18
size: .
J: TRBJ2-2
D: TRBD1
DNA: TGTGCCAGCTCACCAAGGACAGGGGACACCGGGGAGCTGTTTTTT
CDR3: CASSPRTGDTGELFF

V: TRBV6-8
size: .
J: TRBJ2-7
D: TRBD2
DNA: TGTGCCAGCAGTTACCCACCCCCGGGACTAGGTCTCCACGAGCAGTACTTC
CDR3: CASSYPPPGLGLHEQYF

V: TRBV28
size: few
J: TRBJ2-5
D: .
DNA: TGTGCCAGCGGACAATCCCAAGAGACCCAGTACTTC
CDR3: CASGQSQETQYF

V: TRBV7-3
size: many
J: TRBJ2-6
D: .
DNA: TGTGCCAGCGGAGCGCTAGCCAACTCTGGGGCCAACGTCCTGACTTTC
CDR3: CASGALANSGANVLTF

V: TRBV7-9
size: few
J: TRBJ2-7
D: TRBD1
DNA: TGTGCCAGCAGCTTAGCGAGGACAGGCTTGGACTACGAGCAGTACTTC
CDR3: CASSLARTGLDYEQYF

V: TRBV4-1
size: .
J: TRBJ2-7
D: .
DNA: TGCGCCAGCAGCCTAAACAGTTTCTACGAGCAGTACTTC
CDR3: CASSLNSFYEQYF

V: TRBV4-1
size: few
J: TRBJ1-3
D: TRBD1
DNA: TGCGCCAGCAGCTCCCAACAGGGGTGGGATGGAAACACCATATATTTT
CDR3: CASSSQQGWDGNTIYF

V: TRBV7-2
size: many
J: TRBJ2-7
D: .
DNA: TGTGCCAGCAGCCCCCAAGGGGGGTCCGAGCAGTACTTC
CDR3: CASSPQGGSEQYF

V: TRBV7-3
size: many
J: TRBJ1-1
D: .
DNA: TGTGCCAGCAGCTTAACCCTAAAGAATCCAGCTTTCTTT
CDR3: CASSLTLKNPAFF

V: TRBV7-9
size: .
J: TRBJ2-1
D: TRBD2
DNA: TGTGCCAGCAGCACAAGCGGGAGAGCTAATGAGCAGTTCTTC
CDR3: CASSTSGRANEQFF

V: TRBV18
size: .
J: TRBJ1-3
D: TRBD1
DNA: TGTGCCAGCTCACCGGACAGGGGGCATGGAGGAAACACCATATATTTT
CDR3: CASSPDRGHGGNTIYF

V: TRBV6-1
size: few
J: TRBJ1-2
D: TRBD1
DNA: TGTGCCAGCAGTGAAGTTGGGACAGGGGGTCTGAACTATGGCTACACCTTC
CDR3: CASSEVGTGGLNYGYTF

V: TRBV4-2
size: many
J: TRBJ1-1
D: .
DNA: TGTGCCAGCAGCCAAGCGGCTGAAGCTTTCTTT
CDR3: CASSQAAEAFF

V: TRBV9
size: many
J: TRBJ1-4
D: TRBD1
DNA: TGTGCCAGCAGCGTAGCAAATGGGGACAGGGAATATGAAAAACTGTTTTTT
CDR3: CASSVANGDREYEKLFF